This TCR beta chain was identified during a study of cytomegalovirus exposure and HLA in healthy donors. Study-wide background: Counted in an early data release were some 81 million unique TCRs from HLA-typed donors.

Turning to this clone: Antigen: not known.

General study results and limits: An analysis was carried out later, and it reportedly showed fewer N-insertions in an Asian-associated ancestry cluster than the approximately 700-donor mean. Most TCR sequences showed up rarely, but some public TCRs showed up in many donors.

PCR primers comprised 60 Vbeta and 13 Jbeta primers. The assay was immunoSEQ multiplex PCR, and TCRdb's table has in-frame clones only and misses some. Of about 140,000 clones in the sample, roughly four fifths are singletons; the top ten hold 1.6%. This TCR came from a female donor in good health and CMV-seronegative. The sample consisted of PBMCs.

CDR3 in amino acids: CASSSNDRGLSYEQYF. The CDR3 DNA is TGCGCCAGCAGCTCGAATGACAGGGGGCTCTCCTACGAGCAGTACTTC. This chain joins TRBV5-1 and TRBJ2-7; TRBD1 matches at 10 bases. Trimming at V came to 3 bases and at J to 0 bases, leaving 6 bases not matched to a gene. Germline CDR1 reads SGHRS; CDR2 reads YFSETQ. CDR3 length: 16 residues.